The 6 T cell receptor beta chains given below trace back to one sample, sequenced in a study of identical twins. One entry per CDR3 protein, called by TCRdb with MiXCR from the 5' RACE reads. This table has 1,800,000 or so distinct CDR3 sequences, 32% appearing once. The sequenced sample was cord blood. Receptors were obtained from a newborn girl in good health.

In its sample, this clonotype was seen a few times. This CDR3 is CASSQDPQGDTQYF. CDR3 nucleotide sequence: TGCGCCAGCAGCCAAGATCCCCAGGGAGATACGCAGTATTTT. The chain uses TRBV4-1 and TRBJ2-3, with a weak D call TRBD1 (5 bases). Trimming pared 0 bases from V and 5 bases from J, leaving 9 bases between. Germline V gene data show CDR1 as MGHRA and CDR2 as YSYEKL. This CDR3 has 14 amino acids.

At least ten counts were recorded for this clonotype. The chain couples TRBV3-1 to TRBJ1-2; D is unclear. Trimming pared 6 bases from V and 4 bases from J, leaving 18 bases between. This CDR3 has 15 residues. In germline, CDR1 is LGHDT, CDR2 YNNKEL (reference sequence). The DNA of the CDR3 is TGTGCCAGCAGGAAAAAAGACTCCCTCGGCTATGGCTACACCTTC. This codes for CASRKKDSLGYGYTF.

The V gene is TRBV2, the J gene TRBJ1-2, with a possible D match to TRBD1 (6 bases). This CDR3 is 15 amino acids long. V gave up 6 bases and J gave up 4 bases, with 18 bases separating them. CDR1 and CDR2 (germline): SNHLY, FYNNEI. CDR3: CASREVRGSSYGYTF. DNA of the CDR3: TGTGCCAGCAGGGAGGTCAGGGGTAGCAGCTATGGCTACACCTTC.

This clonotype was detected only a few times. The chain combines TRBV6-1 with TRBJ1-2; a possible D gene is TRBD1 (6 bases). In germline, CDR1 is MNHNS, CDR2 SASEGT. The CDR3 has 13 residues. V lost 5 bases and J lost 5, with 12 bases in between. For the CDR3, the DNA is TGTGCCAGCAGTACAGGGTTGGGGTATGGCTACACCTTC. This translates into CASSTGLGYGYTF.

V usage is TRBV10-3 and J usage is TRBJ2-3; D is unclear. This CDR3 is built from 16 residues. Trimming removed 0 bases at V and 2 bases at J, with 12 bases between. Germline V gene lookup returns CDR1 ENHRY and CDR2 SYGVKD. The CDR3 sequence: CAISESVLQTTDTQYF. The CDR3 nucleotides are TGTGCCATCAGTGAGTCAGTTCTTCAGACCACAGATACGCAGTATTTT.

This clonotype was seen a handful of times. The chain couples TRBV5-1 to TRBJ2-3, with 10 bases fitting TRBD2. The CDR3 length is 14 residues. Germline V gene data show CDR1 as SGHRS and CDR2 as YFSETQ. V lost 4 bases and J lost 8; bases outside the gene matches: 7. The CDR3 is CASSASGRGVTQYF. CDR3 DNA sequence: TGCGCCAGCAGCGCTAGCGGGAGAGGAGTTACGCAGTATTTT.